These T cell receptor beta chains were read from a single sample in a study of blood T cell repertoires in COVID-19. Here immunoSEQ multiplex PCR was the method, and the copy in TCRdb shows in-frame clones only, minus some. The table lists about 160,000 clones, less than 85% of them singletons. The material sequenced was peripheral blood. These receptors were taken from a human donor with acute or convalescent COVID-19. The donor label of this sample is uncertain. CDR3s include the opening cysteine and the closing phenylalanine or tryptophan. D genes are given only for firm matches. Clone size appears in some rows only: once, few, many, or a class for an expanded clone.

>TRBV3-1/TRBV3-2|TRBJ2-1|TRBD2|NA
TGTGCCAGCAGCCAAGGGGTAGCGGGGGGTGAGCAGTTCTTC
CASSQGVAGGEQFF
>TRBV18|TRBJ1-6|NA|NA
TGTGCCAGCTCAAGTGCGGGGCAGAATTCACCCCTCCACTTT
CASSSAGQNSPLHF
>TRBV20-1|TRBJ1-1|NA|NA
TGCAGACCGGACAGGAACACTGAAGCTTTCTTT
CRPDRNTEAFF
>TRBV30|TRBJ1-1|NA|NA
TGTGCCTGGAGTCTTAGTCAGGGCGAAGCTTTCTTT
CAWSLSQGEAFF
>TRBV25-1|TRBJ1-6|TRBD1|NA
TGTGCCAGCAGTGGACAGGGGCGATCACCCCTCCACTTT
CASSGQGRSPLHF
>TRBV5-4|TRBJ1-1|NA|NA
TGTGCCAGCAGCTTGGAAGGGGGGAACACTGAAGCTTTCTTT
CASSLEGGNTEAFF
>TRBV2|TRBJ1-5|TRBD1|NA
TGTGCCAGCAGTTACGGACAGGGCAATCAGCCCCAGCATTTT
CASSYGQGNQPQHF
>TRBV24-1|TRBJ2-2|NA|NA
TGTGCCACCAGTGGGGGGCCGAACGGGGAGCTGTTTTTT
CATSGGPNGELFF
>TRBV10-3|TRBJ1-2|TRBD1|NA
TGTGCCATCAGTGGGGAGGACAGGGGGCCAAGAGGCTACACCTTC
CAISGEDRGPRGYTF
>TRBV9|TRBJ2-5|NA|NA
TGTGCCAGCAGCGTAGAATGGACAGCCCCGGCGTACCAAGAGACCCAGTACTTC
CASSVEWTAPAYQETQYF
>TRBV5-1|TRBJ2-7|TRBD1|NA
TGCGCCAGCAGCTTGGACAGGGGATCCTACGAGCAGTACTTC
CASSLDRGSYEQYF
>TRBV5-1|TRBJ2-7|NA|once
TGCGCCAGCAGCTTGTCGGCGGGCTACGAGCAGTACTTC
CASSLSAGYEQYF
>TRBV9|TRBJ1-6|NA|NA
TGTGCCAGCAGCCCCCGAGCCCTGAGCGTCACCTATAATTCACCCCTCCACTTT
CASSPRALSVTYNSPLHF
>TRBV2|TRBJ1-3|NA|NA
TGTGCCACCCTCGGGGACTCTGGAAACACCATATATTTT
CATLGDSGNTIYF
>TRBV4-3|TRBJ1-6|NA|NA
TGCGCCAGCAGCCAAGGAGAAACCCTCTATAATTCACCCCTCCACTTT
CASSQGETLYNSPLHF
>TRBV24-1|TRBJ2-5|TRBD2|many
TGTGCCACCAGTGACGGGGGGGGGCCAGAGACCCAGTACTTC
CATSDGGGPETQYF
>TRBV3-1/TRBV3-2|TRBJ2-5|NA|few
TGTGCCAGCAGCCAAGGGGCGGGACGAGTAGCGGAGACCCAGTACTTC
CASSQGAGRVAETQYF
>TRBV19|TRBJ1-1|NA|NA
TGTGCCAGTAGTATAAAGTGGGGGGGGGACACTGAAGCTTTCTTT
CASSIKWGGDTEAFF
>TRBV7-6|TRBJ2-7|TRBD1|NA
TGTGCCAGCAGCCGACAGGGTAAGGACGAGCAGTACTTC
CASSRQGKDEQYF
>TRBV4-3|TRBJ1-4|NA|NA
TGCGCCAGCAGCCAAGGGCAGGGGAAAGGTAATGAAAAACTGTTTTTT
CASSQGQGKGNEKLFF
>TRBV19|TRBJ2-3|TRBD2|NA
TGTGCCACCCATCGCGGGGGGGCCACAGATACGCAGTATTTT
CATHRGGATDTQYF
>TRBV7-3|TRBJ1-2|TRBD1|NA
TGTGCCAGCAGCCCGGGACAGGGCCCCTATGGCTACACCTTC
CASSPGQGPYGYTF
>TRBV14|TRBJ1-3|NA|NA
TGTGCCAGCAGCCAGACTTACGGGACTGGAAACACCATATATTTT
CASSQTYGTGNTIYF
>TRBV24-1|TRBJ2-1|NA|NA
TGTGCCACCAGTGATACCCGAGACAACAATGAGCAGTTCTTC
CATSDTRDNNEQFF
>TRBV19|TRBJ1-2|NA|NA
TGTGCCAGTAGTATAGATCGGGGGACTGGCTATGGCTACACCTTC
CASSIDRGTGYGYTF
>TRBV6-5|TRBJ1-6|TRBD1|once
TGTGCCAGCAGATTCCGGGACAGGGGCTCACCCCTCCACTTT
CASRFRDRGSPLHF
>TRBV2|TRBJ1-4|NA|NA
TGTGCCAGCAGCGAGGGGATCGGGAGAGAAAAACTGTTTTTT
CASSEGIGREKLFF
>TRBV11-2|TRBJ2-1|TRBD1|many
TGTGCCAGCAGCTTAAGGGGACAGGGGGCTATCTACACCTACAATGAGCAGTTCTTC
CASSLRGQGAIYTYNEQFF